This T cell receptor (beta chain) derives from a study of cytomegalovirus exposure and HLA in healthy donors. Trimming removed 7 bases from V and 1 base from J; junction bases left unmatched: 10. This CDR3 spans 16 amino acids. The germline V gene encodes CDR1 SGHTS and CDR2 YDEGEE. A multiplex PCR was run with 60 Vbeta primers and 13 Jbeta primers. Method: immunoSEQ multiplex PCR; TCRdb's copy keeps in-frame clones and lacks some. Of over 100,000 clones detected, around 75% appear once; the ten largest clones hold 2.1%. Material: PBMCs. V usage is TRBV5-8 and J usage is TRBJ2-3, with 9 bases aligning to TRBD2. The sequence was obtained from a man aged 30 to 45 in good health and CMV-seronegative. Here the CDR3 reads CASPAAGGARTDTQYF. The DNA of the CDR3 is TGTGCCAGCCCCGCGGCGGGAGGGGCCCGCACAGATACGCAGTATTTT.